This T cell receptor beta chain was sequenced during a study of breast tumors, draining lymph nodes, adjacent tissues. The lymph nodes were axillary draining lymph nodes from breast cancer patients. Notes on this clonotype: The antigen is undetermined.

MiXCR was run by TCRdb on the multiplex PCR reads, yielding one entry per CDR3 protein. The table has fewer than 200,000 distinct CDR3 sequences, about 30% seen once. This CDR3 is built from 14 residues. Germline V gene lookup returns CDR1 DFQATT and CDR2 SNEGSKA (reference sequence). The V and J ends lost 6 bases and 4 bases respectively, with 19 bases between them. Study-wide results and limits: Tumor and nontumor repertoires were significantly more similar in luminal-like than in basal-like breast cancer. Tumors had less TCR diversity than lymph nodes, more than nontumor tissue. Most tumor T cells seemingly derive from lymph node, then expand in tumor.

Sequencing was performed on axillary lymph node tissue. The TCR sequence derives from a female donor with breast cancer. Some clones in this sample may be carry-over from other donors' samples. The chain recombines TRBV20-1 with TRBJ2-7; D gene unclear. The CDR3 sequence is CSARSFSDGYEQYF. CDR3 nucleotides: TGCAGTGCACGTAGCTTTTCCGACGGATACGAGCAGTACTTC.